What follows are 8 T cell receptor beta chains derived from one specimen sequenced in a study of blood T cell repertoires in COVID-19. Method: immunoSEQ multiplex PCR; TCRdb's copy keeps in-frame clones and lacks some. The top ten hold approximately 4.3% of the sample, which has a few hundred thousand clones, around 90% seen once. Sequenced material: peripheral blood. The source of these receptors is a man aged 60-69 years who had recovered from COVID-19.

The chain combines TRBV19 with TRBJ2-4, with TRBD1 matching 10 bases. The CDR3 has 19 amino acids. V was pared by 4 bases and J by 0 bases, with 12 bases of the junction left unmatched. Germline V gives CDR1 LNHDA, CDR2 SQIVND (reference sequence). CDR3 region: CASSKSRDRGLLAKNIQYF. CDR3 DNA sequence: TGTGCCAGTAGTAAGTCCCGGGACAGGGGATTACTAGCCAAAAACATTCAGTACTTC.

The chain carries TRBV27 and TRBJ1-5, with unresolved D. The CDR3 extends over 13 amino acids. V was cut by 5 bases and J by 5 bases, with 10 bases left in between. In germline, CDR1 is MNHEY, CDR2 SMNVEV (reference sequence). DNA for the CDR3: TGTGCCAGCAGTGCTACTTTCCATCAGCCCCAGCATTTT. This codes for CASSATFHQPQHF.

The rearrangement uses TRBV12-2 and TRBJ1-6. TRBV12-2 is a pseudogene segment. CDR3 length: 17 residues. As DNA, the CDR3 is TGTGCAAGTCGCCCCTTCGCGCGGGGTATGGTTTATTCACCCCTCCACTTT. Translating gives CASRPFARGMVYSPLHF.

The chain employs TRBV12-3 or TRBV12-4 and TRBJ2-7, with a tentative D call TRBD2 (5 bases). Trimming pared 5 bases from V and 1 base from J, leaving 9 bases between. The CDR3 extends over 13 amino acids. The CDR3 spells CASSPGGSYEQYF. CDR3 bases: TGTGCCAGCAGTCCGGGCGGGTCCTACGAGCAGTACTTC.

The chain combines TRBV4-2 with TRBJ1-5; D remains unclear. V gave up 0 bases and J gave up 5 bases, with 8 bases separating them. CDR3 length: 14 amino acids. The V gene's germline CDR1 is LGHNA and CDR2 YNFKEQ. CDR3 amino acids: CASSQDRIYQPQHF. CDR3 nucleotide sequence: TGTGCCAGCAGCCAAGACAGGATATATCAGCCCCAGCATTTT.

This clone occurred a few times. The chain is built from TRBV2 and TRBJ2-4; TRBD2 aligns across 7 bases. The germline CDR1 and CDR2 sequences are SNHLY and FYNNEI. There are 15 residues in the CDR3. V was clipped by 6 bases and J by 4 bases; unmatched bases: 9. CDR3 sequence: CASRRGGGGKNIQYF. CDR3 nucleotide sequence: TGTGCCAGCAGGCGAGGAGGCGGGGGAAAAAACATTCAGTACTTC.

The chain employs TRBV27 and TRBJ2-7, with 10 nucleotides matching TRBD2. The CDR3 totals 15 residues. The germline gives CDR1 MNHEY, CDR2 SMNVEV (reference sequence). Losses at the gene ends were 3 bases for V and 4 bases for J; bases not matched to a gene: 6. The CDR3 sequence: CASSLVGLARYEQYF. The CDR3 nucleotides read TGTGCCAGCAGTTTGGTGGGACTAGCGAGGTACGAGCAGTACTTC.

This chain joins TRBV18 and TRBJ2-7, with 8 bases lining up with TRBD1. Unmatched junction bases numbered 7, after V lost 6 bases and J lost 3 bases. This CDR3 region has 14 residues. Germline V gene lookup returns CDR1 KGHSH and CDR2 LQKENI. The CDR3 reads CASSLQGADYEQYF. The CDR3 DNA reads as TGTGCCAGCTCCCTTCAGGGGGCAGACTACGAGCAGTACTTC.